This T cell receptor (beta chain) was recorded in a study of control samples from healthy donors and cancer patients. A remark on this clone: This CDR3 is also generated by other DNA sequences in the sample.

The germline gives CDR1 ENHRY, CDR2 SYGVKD. The V end lost 11 bases, the J end lost 4 bases, and 12 bases lay between the germline ends. There are 13 residues in the CDR3. The data were produced by immunoSEQ multiplex PCR, yet TCRdb's version contains in-frame clones alone and is incomplete. Here the sample spans about 120,000 clones, 70% to 90% being singletons. The sample consisted of blood. The gene calls are TRBV10-3 and TRBJ2-6; tentatively, D is TRBD2 (7 bases). This clonotype was obtained from a woman between 65 and 79 years old in good health. CDR3 residues: CAGGAGGANVLTF. The CDR3 DNA reads TGTGCCGGGGGGGCTGGGGGGGCCAACGTCCTGACTTTC.